Listed here are 26 T cell receptor beta chains from one sample, sequenced in a study of T cell clonality in common variable immunodeficiency. Sequenced by immunoSEQ multiplex PCR; TCRdb stores in-frame clones only, minus some. Altogether about 47,000 clones were found in the sample, and no singletons occur. Sequencing was done on a sample of peripheral blood mononuclear cells. The receptors here all came from a person between 18 and 69 years old in good health.

This clone was picked up many times. The sequenced CDR3 bases are TGTGCCAGCAGCCCAGACATCAGGAGGTATGGC. Translating it yields CASSPDIRRYG. The whole CDR3 region reads CASSPDIRRYGYTF. This chain links TRBV14 with TRBJ1-2; D remains unclear. The sequenced fragment ends 3 residues before the CDR3 boundary, so the rest is inferred from the germline J gene. The V and J ends lost 4 bases and 5 bases respectively, with 14 bases between them. The germline V gene encodes CDR1 SGHDN and CDR2 FVKESK. The CDR3 length is 14 residues.

Many counts were recorded for this clone. CDR3 DNA (partial): TGCGCCAGCAGCTTGGGGGGACTAGCCATGAAAGAGACC. This codes for CASSLGGLAMKET. The complete CDR3 protein is CASSLGGLAMKETQYF. V usage is TRBV5-1 and J usage is TRBJ2-5; 9 bases match TRBD2. The read halts 3 residues ahead of the CDR3 end, with the missing end drawn from the germline J gene. The CDR3 extends over 16 amino acids. Per germline, CDR1 SGHRS and CDR2 YFSETQ. V was clipped by 0 bases and J by 3 bases; unmatched bases: 6.

This clone was recorded many times. The read comes to an end 3 residues before the CDR3 does, leaving the germline J gene to fill in the end. The J gene is TRBJ2-3, the V gene TRBV10-3; the D gene is possibly TRBD1 (6 bases). Germline CDR1 is ENHRY and CDR2 is SYGVKD. The CDR3 is 15 residues long. The V and J ends lost 9 bases and 2 bases respectively, with 18 bases between them. The CDR3 is CAMKPGTLVTDTQYF. The sequenced part of the CDR3 DNA is TGTGCCATGAAGCCCGGGACACTTGTCACAGATACG.

This clone was recorded at least ten times. The read stops 3 residues short of the end of the CDR3; the missing end is completed from the germline J gene. This chain uses TRBV5-6 with TRBJ2-7; D might be TRBD1 (6 bases). The V end was cut by 6 bases, the J end by 5 bases, with 15 bases between. The CDR3 spans 13 residues. Germline V CDR1 and CDR2: SGHDT, YYEEEE. Partial CDR3 DNA: TGTGCCAGCACCCTGCAGGGGCTAGACGAG. This sequence encodes CASTLQGLDE. The full CDR3 protein reads CASTLQGLDEQYF.

The CDR3 DNA, read in part, is TGCAGTGCTAGGTTCCAGCGGGGGCCCGAAGAGACC. It codes for CSARFQRGPEET. The whole CDR3 protein is CSARFQRGPEETQYF. The chain joins TRBV20-1 to TRBJ2-5; TRBD2 aligns across 8 bases. The read ends 3 residues before the CDR3 terminus; that terminus is restored from the germline J gene. There are 15 residues in the CDR3. The V segment lost 3 bases and the J segment 3 bases; nucleotides outside the gene matches: 9. Germline V CDR1 and CDR2: DFQATT, SNEGSKA (reference sequence).

This clone has ten or more counts. The observed sequence ends 3 residues before the CDR3 terminus, with the missing tail filled in from the germline J gene. The chain carries TRBV20-1 and TRBJ2-4; D not certain. V shed 5 bases and J shed 0 bases, with 17 bases lying between them. This CDR3 comprises 16 residues. In germline, CDR1 is DFQATT, CDR2 SNEGSKA (reference sequence). The sequenced CDR3 bases are TGCAGTGCTGCCAAGGCGGCCCTCTTAGCCAAAAACATT. Translating it yields CSAAKAALLAKNI. The full CDR3 reads CSAAKAALLAKNIQYF.

This clone was detected ten times or more. From the germline J gene comes the end of the CDR3, since the read stops 3 residues before it. The genes are TRBV11-2 and TRBJ1-4; D is ambiguous. The V end lost 1 base, the J end lost 8 bases, and 11 bases lay between the germline ends. The CDR3 has 14 amino acids. Germline values: CDR1 SGHAT, CDR2 FQNNGV. The CDR3 here is CASSLGWAREKLFF. The covered CDR3 bases are TGTGCCAGCAGCTTAGGCTGGGCTCGGGAAAAA.

The sample holds many counts of this clone. The CDR3 end is not reached by the read, which stops 3 residues before it; the germline J gene fills it in. The rearrangement joins TRBV20-1 to TRBJ2-2; no reliable D call. Trimming left V 1 base short and J 2 bases short, with 5 bases between. This CDR3 is 13 amino acids long. The germline V gene encodes CDR1 DFQATT and CDR2 SNEGSKA (reference sequence). CDR3: CSARVANTGELFF. The DNA read from the CDR3 is TGCAGTGCTAGAGTAGCTAACACCGGGGAG.

This clone appeared many times. From the germline J gene comes the end of the CDR3, since the read stops 3 residues before it. This sequence joins TRBV19 and TRBJ2-3; TRBD1 matches 7 bases. V dropped 4 bases and J dropped 0; count of bases not matched to a gene: 7. CDR1 is LNHDA and CDR2 is SQIVND in the germline V gene (reference sequence). The CDR3 covers 16 residues. The CDR3 region is CASSTGQRSSTDTQYF. CDR3 DNA, as far as it was read: TGTGCCAGTAGTACGGGACAGCGCTCTAGCACAGATACG. The full variable domain, completed using reference TRBV19 and TRBJ2-3, is DGGITQSPKYLFRKEGQNVTLSCEQNLNHDAMYWYRQDPGQGLRLIYYSQIVNDFQKGDIAEGYSVSREKKESFPLTVTSAQKNPTAFYLCASSTGQRSSTDTQYFGPGTRLTVL.

This clone was counted ten times or more. The read finishes 3 residues shy of the CDR3 end, and the germline J gene is used to complete it. The chain employs TRBV5-1 and TRBJ1-6; 10 bases are a match to TRBD1. The CDR3 has 15 amino acids. CDR1 and CDR2 from the germline V gene are SGHRS and YFSETQ. The junction had 3 bases not matched to a gene; V was cut back by 2 bases and J by 7 bases. The CDR3 bases that were read are TGCGCCAGCAGCTTAGGGACAGGGGAGAATTCACCC. It translates to CASSLGTGENSP. The whole CDR3 reads CASSLGTGENSPLHF. The entire variable domain, with the rest obtained from reference TRBV5-1 and TRBJ1-6, is as follows: KAGVTQTPRYLIKTRGQQVTLSCSPISGHRSVSWYQQTPGQGLQFLFEYFSETQRNKGNFPGRFSGRQFSNSRSEMNVSTLELGDSALYLCASSLGTGENSPLHFGNGTRLTVT.

Ten or more counts support this clone. Read coverage stops 3 residues before the CDR3 terminus; the germline J gene supplies the remainder. The V call is TRBV30, the J call TRBJ1-2; the D gene is possibly TRBD1 (5 bases). In germline, CDR1 is GTSNPN, CDR2 SVGIG (reference sequence). The CDR3 sequence is 12 residues long. The CDR3 bases that were read are TGTGCCTGGAGTGTGCCAGGGAGCGGC. This gives the protein CAWSVPGSG. The full CDR3 sequence reads CAWSVPGSGYTF.

This clone showed up many times. The read stops 3 residues short of the end of the CDR3; the missing end is completed from the germline J gene. The V gene is TRBV14, the J gene TRBJ2-3; tentative D call: TRBD2 (7 bases). V lost 6 bases, J lost 6 bases, and 19 bases lay in between. There are 15 residues in the CDR3. CDR1 and CDR2 from the germline V gene are SGHDN and FVKESK. This CDR3 is CASSPSAGAGDTQYF. CDR3 DNA (partial): TGTGCCAGCAGTCCGTCTGCGGGGGCGGGGGATACG. Full variable domain (remainder filled in from reference TRBV14 and TRBJ2-3): EAGVTQFPSHSVIEKGQTVTLRCDPISGHDNLYWYRRVMGKEIKFLLHFVKESKQDESGMPNNRFLAERTGGTYSTLKVQPAELEDSGVYFCASSPSAGAGDTQYFGPGTRLTVL.

This clone was recorded at least ten times. Read sequence stops 3 residues before the CDR3 end, and the germline J gene provides the missing end. The genes are TRBV12-3 or TRBV12-4 and TRBJ2-2, with 7 bases fitting TRBD1. V was pared by 4 bases and J by 2 bases, with 4 bases of the junction left unmatched. The CDR3 runs to 15 residues. Partial CDR3 DNA: TGTGCCAGCAGTTCCGGGACAGCAAACACCGGGGAG. Amino acid sequence: CASSSGTANTGE. The complete CDR3 reads CASSSGTANTGELFF.

On this clone: A much larger clonotype is one base distant, so this may be a read error. The read halts 3 residues ahead of the CDR3 end, with the missing end drawn from the germline J gene. The sample contains more than one DNA sequence encoding this CDR3. The chain is built from TRBV19 and TRBJ1-5, with D tentatively TRBD1 (6 bases). Germline V CDR1 and CDR2: LNHDA, SQIVND (reference sequence). The CDR3 length is 14 residues. CDR3 sequence: CASSITGSNQPQHF. The sequenced CDR3 bases are TGCGCCAGTAGTATCACAGGGAGTAATCAGCCC.

This clone came up many times. Read data end 3 residues before the CDR3 end; the end is taken from the germline J gene. The chain uses TRBV15 and TRBJ2-7; a weak D match, TRBD1 (5 bases). V gave up 7 bases and J gave up 5 bases, with 15 bases separating them. The CDR3 is 13 residues long. Germline V gene lookup returns CDR1 LNHNV and CDR2 YYDKDF (reference sequence). CDR3 in amino acids: CATTAVSGNEQYF. The CDR3 DNA, read in part, is TGTGCCACCACAGCCGTTTCAGGGAACGAG.

There are many counts of this clone. The CDR3 end lies 3 residues beyond the end of the read and is filled in from the germline J gene. The rearrangement links TRBV20-1 to TRBJ1-1; 9 nucleotides line up with TRBD1. Germline lookup yields CDR1 DFQATT and CDR2 SNEGSKA (reference sequence). CDR3 length: 14 amino acids. The trim removed 6 bases at V and 2 bases at J, leaving 7 bases unmatched. The part of the CDR3 DNA that was read is TGCAGTGCGGGTCGGACAGGGGAAAACACTGAA. Amino acid sequence: CSAGRTGENTE. The whole CDR3 protein is CSAGRTGENTEAFF.

This clone was observed at least ten times. Sequencing ends 3 residues short of the CDR3 end; the germline J gene provides the rest. V gene TRBV20-1 combines with J gene TRBJ1-1, with D perhaps TRBD1 (5 bases). Per the germline V gene, CDR1 is DFQATT and CDR2 is SNEGSKA (reference sequence). V was pared by 3 bases and J by 3 bases, with 14 bases between. The CDR3 consists of 14 residues. CDR3: CSASLTDSYTEAFF. The CDR3 bases that were read are TGCAGTGCTAGTTTGACAGATTCTTACACTGAA.

Concerning this clone itself: Read sequence stops 3 residues before the CDR3 end, and the germline J gene provides the missing end. The chain links TRBV11-2 to TRBJ1-6; 9 positions agree with TRBD1. CDR3 length equals 14 residues. CDR1 SGHAT and CDR2 FQNNGV come from the germline V gene. CDR3 DNA, as far as it was read: TGTGACCAAACGGGACAGGGTATGAATTCACCC. Translating it yields CDQTGQGMNSP. The whole CDR3 protein reads CDQTGQGMNSPLHF.

This clone was seen repeatedly, ten times or more. With the read ending 3 residues before the CDR3 end, the germline J gene is used to fill in that end. This rearrangement joins TRBV18 to TRBJ1-6; D might be TRBD1 (6 bases). The V gene's germline CDR1 is KGHSH and CDR2 LQKENI. This CDR3 contains 16 residues. Trimming left V 3 bases short and J 4 bases short, with 13 bases between. Partial CDR3 DNA: TGTGCCAGCTCACCTCAAGGGGGGGTGTATAATTCACCC. This encodes CASSPQGGVYNSP. The CDR3 in full is CASSPQGGVYNSPLHF.

This clone was seen at least ten times. The CDR3 extends 3 residues past the end of the read, so its final part is completed from the germline J gene. J is TRBJ2-7 and V is TRBV12-3 or TRBV12-4, with TRBD2 as a possible D gene (5 bases). The length of the CDR3 is 11 residues. V shed 5 bases and J shed 4 bases, with 6 bases lying between them. The CDR3: CASSRGYEQYF. CDR3 DNA (partial): TGTGCCAGCAGTAGAGGGTACGAG.

At least ten counts were recorded for this clone. The read finishes 3 residues shy of the CDR3 end, and the germline J gene is used to complete it. This rearrangement joins TRBV12-3 or TRBV12-4 to TRBJ1-4, with D unresolved. This CDR3 contains 16 residues. Trimming cost V 3 bases and J 0 bases, with 11 bases left between them. The CDR3 bases that were read are TGTGCCAGCAGTTTCGAACGAAACTCAACTAATGAAAAA. Amino acid sequence: CASSFERNSTNEK. The whole CDR3 protein reads CASSFERNSTNEKLFF.

With regard to this clone: The sequenced fragment ends 3 residues before the CDR3 boundary, so the rest is inferred from the germline J gene. The V call is TRBV6-1, the J call TRBJ1-2; D possibly corresponds to TRBD1 (6 bases). This CDR3 is built from 14 residues. Germline loops: CDR1 MNHNS, CDR2 SASEGT. The chain's CDR3 is CASSAAGGSYDYTF. CDR3 DNA, as far as it was read: TGTGCCAGCAGTGCCGCGGGGGGCTCCTACGAC.

This clone showed up many times. Read coverage stops 3 residues before the CDR3 terminus; the germline J gene supplies the remainder. The genes are TRBV20-1 and TRBJ2-3; 7 positions match TRBD2. CDR3 length: 16 residues. Germline assignment: CDR1 DFQATT and CDR2 SNEGSKA (reference sequence). Partial CDR3 DNA: TGCAGTGCTAGACCCACGGAGGGAGGGGAGTATCAGCCG. It codes for CSARPTEGGEYQP. The whole CDR3 protein is CSARPTEGGEYQPQYF.

This clone was counted at least ten times. This chain's CDR3 is CSVEWQTQETQYF. The DNA read from the CDR3 is TGCAGCGTTGAATGGCAGACACAAGAGACC. The chain carries TRBV29-1 and TRBJ2-5; D is uncertain. The CDR3 goes on 3 residues after the read ends, and that part is filled in from the germline J gene. The CDR3 sequence is 13 residues long. V dropped 2 bases and J dropped 2 bases, with 9 bases sitting between them. CDR1 and CDR2 (germline): SQVTM, ANQGSEA.

This clone was recorded many times. The junction departs from the called germline gene at one end, perhaps through a read error. Sequencing ends 3 residues short of the CDR3 end; the germline J gene provides the rest. The chain has TRBV4-2 and TRBJ2-7; the D call may be TRBD1 or TRBD2 (5 bases each). This CDR3 is 15 amino acids long. The germline gives CDR1 LGHNA, CDR2 YNFKEQ. The sequenced part of the CDR3 DNA is TGCGCCAGCAGCCAAGATGAGGGGCCGGCCTACGAG. Its protein is CASSQDEGPAYE. The whole CDR3 sequence is CASSQDEGPAYEQYF.

This clone was counted at least ten times. This CDR3 reads CASSKSRTALYYGYTF. The part of the CDR3 DNA that was read is TGTGCCAGTAGTAAATCGAGGACAGCCTTGTACTATGGC. This chain links TRBV19 with TRBJ1-2; D is perhaps TRBD1 (6 bases). The read ends 3 residues before the CDR3 terminus; that terminus is restored from the germline J gene. The germline V and J ends were trimmed by 4 bases and 3 bases, with 18 bases remaining between them. Germline V lookup: CDR1 LNHDA, CDR2 SQIVND (reference sequence). The CDR3 loop spans 16 amino acids. Full variable domain (rest looked up from reference TRBV19 and TRBJ1-2): DGGITQSPKYLFRKEGQNVTLSCEQNLNHDAMYWYRQDPGQGLRLIYYSQIVNDFQKGDIAEGYSVSREKKESFPLTVTSAQKNPTAFYLCASSKSRTALYYGYTFGSGTRLTVV.